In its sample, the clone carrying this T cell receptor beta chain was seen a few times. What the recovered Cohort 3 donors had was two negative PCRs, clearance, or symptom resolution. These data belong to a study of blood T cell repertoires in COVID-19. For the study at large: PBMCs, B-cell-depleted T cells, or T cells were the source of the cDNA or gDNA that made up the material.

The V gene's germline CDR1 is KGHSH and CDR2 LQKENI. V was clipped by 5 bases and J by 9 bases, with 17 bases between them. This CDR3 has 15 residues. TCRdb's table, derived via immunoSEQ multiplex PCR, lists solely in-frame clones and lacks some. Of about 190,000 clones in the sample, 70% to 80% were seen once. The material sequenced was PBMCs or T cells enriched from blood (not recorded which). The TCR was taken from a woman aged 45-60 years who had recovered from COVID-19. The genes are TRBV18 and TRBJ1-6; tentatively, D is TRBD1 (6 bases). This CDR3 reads CASSLYTGSGSPLHF. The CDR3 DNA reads TGTGCCAGCTCATTGTATACAGGGAGCGGTTCACCCCTCCACTTT.